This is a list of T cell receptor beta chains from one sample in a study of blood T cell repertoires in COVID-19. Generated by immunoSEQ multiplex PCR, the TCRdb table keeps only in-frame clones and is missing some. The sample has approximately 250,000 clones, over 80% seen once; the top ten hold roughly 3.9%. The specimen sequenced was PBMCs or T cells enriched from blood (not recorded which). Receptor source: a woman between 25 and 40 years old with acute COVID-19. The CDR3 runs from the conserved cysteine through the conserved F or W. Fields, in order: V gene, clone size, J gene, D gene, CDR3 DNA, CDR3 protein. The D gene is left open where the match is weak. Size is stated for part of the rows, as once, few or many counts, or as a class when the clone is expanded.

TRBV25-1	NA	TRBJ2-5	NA	TGTGCCAGCAGTTACAGGTTTGGTGAGACCCAGTACTTC	CASSYRFGETQYF
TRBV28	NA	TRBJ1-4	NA	TGTGCCAGCAGTTTGAGGGATGAAAAACTGTTTTTT	CASSLRDEKLFF
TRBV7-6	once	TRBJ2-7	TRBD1	TGTGCCAGCAGCTCAGGGGGTAGGGAGCAGTACTTC	CASSSGGREQYF
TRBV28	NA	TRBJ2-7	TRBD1	TGTGCCAGCAGTTTAACCGCCTCAGGGGGCTACGAGCAGTACTTC	CASSLTASGGYEQYF
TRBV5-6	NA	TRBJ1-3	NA	TGTGCCAGCAGCCCGAGGTTGAGCTCTGGAAACACCATATATTTT	CASSPRLSSGNTIYF
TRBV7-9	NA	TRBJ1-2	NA	TGTGCCAGCGCCACCGGCCAGGGACTCTATGGCTACACCTTC	CASATGQGLYGYTF
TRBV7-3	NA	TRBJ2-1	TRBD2	TGTGCCAGCAGCCAAGCGGGAGGGCCTTACAATGAGCAGTTCTTC	CASSQAGGPYNEQFF
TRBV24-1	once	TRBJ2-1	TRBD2	TGTGCCACCAGTGACTCGCTAGCGGGGACCTACAATGAGCAGTTCTTC	CATSDSLAGTYNEQFF
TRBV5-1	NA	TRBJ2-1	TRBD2	TGCGCCAGCAGCTTGGCTAGCGGGATAGATAGTGAGCAGTTCTTC	CASSLASGIDSEQFF
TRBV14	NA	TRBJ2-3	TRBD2	TGTGCCAGCAGCCAAGGGTCTAGCGGGCAAGATACGCAGTATTTT	CASSQGSSGQDTQYF
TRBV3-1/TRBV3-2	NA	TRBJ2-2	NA	TGTGCCAGCAGCCCTAGCGTAGGTCGGCCGAACACCGGGGAGCTGTTTTTT	CASSPSVGRPNTGELFF
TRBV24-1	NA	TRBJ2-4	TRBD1	TGTGCCACCAGTGATAACTCAGGCGGGACAGGGTCCAAAAACATTCAGTACTTC	CATSDNSGGTGSKNIQYF
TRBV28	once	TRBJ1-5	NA	TGTGCCAGCAGTGGCGCGGGGGTGAGCAATCAGCCCCAGCATTTT	CASSGAGVSNQPQHF
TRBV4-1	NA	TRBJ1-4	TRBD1	TGCGCCAGCAGCCAGGTACAGGGGGCGCGTGAAAAACTGTTTTTT	CASSQVQGAREKLFF
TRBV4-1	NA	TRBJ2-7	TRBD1	TGCGCCAGCAGCCCCGGACAGGGACCGTCCTACGAGCAGTACTTC	CASSPGQGPSYEQYF
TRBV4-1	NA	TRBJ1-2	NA	TGCGCCAGCAGGAACTCCCGACAGAGTCTTTATGGCTACACCTTC	CASRNSRQSLYGYTF
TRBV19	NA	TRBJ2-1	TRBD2	TGTGCCAGTAGTATAGATCGGGGACTAGACAATGAGCAGTTCTTC	CASSIDRGLDNEQFF
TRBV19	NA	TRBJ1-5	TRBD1	TGTGCCAGTTACGGGACAGGGGGCAATCAGCCCCAGCATTTT	CASYGTGGNQPQHF
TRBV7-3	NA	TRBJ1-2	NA	TGTGCCAGCAGCTTAACAGGCGGCTCTAACTATGGCTACACCTTC	CASSLTGGSNYGYTF
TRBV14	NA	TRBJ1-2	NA	TGTGCCAGCAGCCAACAGGGGTCCTATGGCTACACCTTC	CASSQQGSYGYTF
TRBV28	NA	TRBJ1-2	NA	TGTGCGACTACAAGTGGGGTCTTGGGCTACACCTTC	CATTSGVLGYTF
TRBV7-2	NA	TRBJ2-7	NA	TGTGCCAGCAGCTCGCCTTTTGCAGGGGAACTTCACGAGCAGTACTTC	CASSSPFAGELHEQYF
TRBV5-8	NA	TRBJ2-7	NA	TGTGCCAGCAGCTCGTCCTCCTACGAGCAGTACTTC	CASSSSSYEQYF
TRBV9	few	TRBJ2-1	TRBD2	TGTGCCAGCAGCGTAGCTAGCGGGATTAATGAGCAGTTCTTC	CASSVASGINEQFF
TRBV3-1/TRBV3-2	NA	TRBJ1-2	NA	TGTGCCAGCAGCCCCGGTGGGCCTAACTATGGCTACACCTTC	CASSPGGPNYGYTF
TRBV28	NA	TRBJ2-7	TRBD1	TGTGCCAGCAGCCGGGACAGGGTGCCTCTAGGGCAGTACTTC	CASSRDRVPLGQYF
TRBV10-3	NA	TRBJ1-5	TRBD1	TGTGCCGTCCAGGGGGATGGCAATCAGCCCCAGCATTTT	CAVQGDGNQPQHF
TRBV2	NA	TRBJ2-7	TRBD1	TGTGCCAGCATCGGAACGGACAGGAGCTCCTACGAGCAGTACTTC	CASIGTDRSSYEQYF
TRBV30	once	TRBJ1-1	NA	TGTGCCTGGACCCCCCGGGGAGGCCGAAACACTGAAGCTTTCTTT	CAWTPRGGRNTEAFF
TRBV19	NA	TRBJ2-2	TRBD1	TGTGCCAGTAGCCCGACAGGGGGCGGGGAGCTGTTTTTT	CASSPTGGGELFF
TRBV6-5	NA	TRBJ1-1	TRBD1	TGTGCCAGCAGTAAGGGACAGAACCCCGTGTTGGCTTTCTTT	CASSKGQNPVLAFF
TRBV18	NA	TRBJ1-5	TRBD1	TGTGCCAGCTCACAAGGACAGGGGAACAATCAGCCCCAGCATTTT	CASSQGQGNNQPQHF
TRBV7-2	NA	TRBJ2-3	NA	TGTGCCAGCAGCTTAGAAGGACAGCGCACAGATACGCAGTATTTT	CASSLEGQRTDTQYF
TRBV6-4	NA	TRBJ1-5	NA	TGTGCCAGCAGTCAGGGAAGCAATCAGCCCCAGCATTTT	CASSQGSNQPQHF
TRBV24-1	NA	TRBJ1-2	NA	TGTGCCACCAGTGAAGCTGGCCAGGGCGGTGGCTACACCTTC	CATSEAGQGGGYTF
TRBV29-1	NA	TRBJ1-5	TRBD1	TGCAGCGTTTCTACCGGGACAGGGCTCGGCAATCAGCCCCAGCATTTT	CSVSTGTGLGNQPQHF
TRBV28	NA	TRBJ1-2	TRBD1	TGTGCCAGCAGTTTACGACAGGGAGGCTACACCTTC	CASSLRQGGYTF
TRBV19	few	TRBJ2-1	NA	TGTGCCAGTAGATTACGGGGCGGGAACTACAATGAGCAGTTCTTC	CASRLRGGNYNEQFF
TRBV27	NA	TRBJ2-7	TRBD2	TGTGCCAGCAGTGTCGGACTAGTATCTTACGAGCAGTACTTC	CASSVGLVSYEQYF
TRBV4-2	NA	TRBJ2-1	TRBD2	TGTGCCAGCAGCCCTAGGGGCATAGCGGGAGGGAGCTCCTACAATGAGCAGTTCTTC	CASSPRGIAGGSSYNEQFF
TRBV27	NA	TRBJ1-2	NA	TGTGCCAGCAGTTTGCTAGGACAGAGAAACTATGGCTACACCTTC	CASSLLGQRNYGYTF
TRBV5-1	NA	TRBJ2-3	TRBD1	TGCGCCAGCAGCTTGGCCTCAGGACAGGGGGCCGATACGCAGTATTTT	CASSLASGQGADTQYF
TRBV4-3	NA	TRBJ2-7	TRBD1	TGCGCCAGCAGCCGAGAACAGGGGCCCCCATACGAGCAGTACTTC	CASSREQGPPYEQYF
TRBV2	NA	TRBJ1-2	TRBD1	TGTGCCAGCAGTGAACAGGGGGCCCATGGCTACACCTTC	CASSEQGAHGYTF
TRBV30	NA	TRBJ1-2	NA	TGTGCCTGGAGTGTGGGGGACACCTATGGCTACACCTTC	CAWSVGDTYGYTF
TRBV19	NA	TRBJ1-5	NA	TGTGCCAGTAGTCCGCAGGGGAGCAATCAGCCCCAGCATTTT	CASSPQGSNQPQHF
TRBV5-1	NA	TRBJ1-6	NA	TGCGCCAGCAGCTTAGAGGGGACAACTTCACCCCTCCACTTT	CASSLEGTTSPLHF
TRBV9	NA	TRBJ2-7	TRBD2	TGTGCCAGCAGCCAGGCACTAGCGGGAGTCGAGCAGTACTTC	CASSQALAGVEQYF
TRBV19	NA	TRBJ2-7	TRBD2	TGTGCCAGTAGTAGTACTAGCGGGGGCACCTACGAGCAGTACTTC	CASSSTSGGTYEQYF